This T cell receptor (beta chain) was captured by sequencing in a study of T cell repertoires in cytomegalovirus infection. Study outcomes and limitations: Clonotypes of TCR beta that were HLA-C-restricted and CMV-specific dominated the ex vivo response.

MiXCR was run by TCRdb on the reads, yielding one entry per CDR3 protein. The sample holds approximately 300,000 distinct CDR3 sequences; approximately 25% are singletons and the top ten take 13%. Germline lookup yields CDR1 DFQATT and CDR2 SNEGSKA (reference sequence). The CDR3 sequence is 17 residues long. The V and J ends lost 6 bases and 6 bases, in that order; junction bases with no gene match: 19. This clonotype was picked up a small number of times. Its specificity is unknown. The V gene is TRBV20-1, the J gene TRBJ2-3, with TRBD2 matching over 9 bases. The receptor was derived from a human donor in good health (CMV status not recorded). Some clones in this sample may be carry-over from other donors' samples. Sequencing was performed on cultured PBMCs, taken from culture after CMV antigen stimulation. The CDR3, as DNA: TGCAGTGCCCCGAGCTCAATGAGCGGGAGGCCAGGGGATACGCAGTATTTT. Its translation: CSAPSSMSGRPGDTQYF.